The 27 T cell receptor beta chains presented below share a single source sample, sequenced in a study of early T cells in non-severe SARS-CoV-2 infection. TCRdb re-derived calls from the 5' RACE reads in MiXCR, one entry per CDR3 protein. The sample yields some 62,000 distinct CDR3 sequences, roughly a tenth seen once. The sample comprised whole blood. These receptors all stem from an adult who was a healthcare worker with PCR-confirmed SARS-CoV-2 infection or an uninfected control (not recorded which).

This clonotype was seen more than once but under ten times. This chain links TRBV30 with TRBJ1-2; D perhaps matches TRBD1 (6 bases). Between the trimmed V and J ends, which lost 2 bases and 5 bases, there was a span of 15 bases. The CDR3 extends over 14 amino acids. Germline-derived CDR1 and CDR2 are GTSNPN and SVGIG (reference sequence). CDR3 loop: CAWSKSGANYGYTF. CDR3 sequence (DNA): TGTGCCTGGAGTAAATCAGGGGCGAATTATGGCTACACCTTC. The whole variable domain, filled in from reference TRBV30 and TRBJ1-2, reads SQTIHQWPATLVQPVGSPLSLECTVEGTSNPNLYWYRQAAGRGLQLLFYSVGIGQISSEVPQNLSASRPQDRQFILSSKKLLLSDSGFYLCAWSKSGANYGYTFGSGTRLTVV.

In its sample, this clonotype was seen a few times. The rearrangement joins TRBV5-6 to TRBJ1-2; 9 bases map to TRBD1. Trimming at V came to 3 bases and at J to 2 bases, leaving 5 bases not matched to a gene. From germline, CDR1 is SGHDT and CDR2 YYEEEE. The CDR3 consists of 15 residues. The chain's CDR3 is CASSSYRGHNYGYTF. DNA of the CDR3: TGTGCCAGCAGCTCATACAGGGGGCACAACTATGGCTACACCTTC.

V usage is TRBV19 and J usage is TRBJ1-2, with D possibly TRBD1 on 5 matching bases. In germline, CDR1 is LNHDA, CDR2 SQIVND (reference sequence). This CDR3 region has 13 residues. Trimming pared 2 bases from V and 8 bases from J, leaving 12 bases between. The CDR3 bases are TGTGCCAGTAGTATAACACAGGTGACGGGCTACACCTTC. Amino acids: CASSITQVTGYTF.

In this sample, this clonotype turned up a few times. This chain uses TRBV20-1 with TRBJ2-5, with D perhaps matching TRBD2 (6 bases). The CDR3 is 14 residues long. V was trimmed by 2 bases and J by 5 bases, leaving 15 bases between them. CDR1 DFQATT and CDR2 SNEGSKA come from the germline V gene (reference sequence). The CDR3 bases are TGCAGTGCTAGAAAGACTAGGGTCGGTGAGACCCAGTACTTC. Protein sequence: CSARKTRVGETQYF.

This clonotype was observed a few times. This chain joins TRBV5-5 and TRBJ2-1, with 10 bases matching TRBD2. The CDR3 totals 15 residues. Germline CDR1 and CDR2: SGHKS and YYEKEE (reference sequence). J lost 5 bases, V lost 3 bases, and 5 bases had no gene match. The CDR3 DNA reads TGTGCCAGCAGCTCTCCGGGACTAGCGAACAATGAGCAGTTCTTC. It codes for CASSSPGLANNEQFF.

This clonotype was detected a few times. This CDR3 is CASSEQAGGTEAFF. CDR3 DNA: TGTGCCAGCAGTGAACAGGCAGGGGGCACTGAAGCTTTCTTT. The rearrangement links TRBV6-1 to TRBJ1-1, with 7 bases matching TRBD1. The V gene end was trimmed by 2 bases and the J gene end by 4 bases; junction bases not matched to a gene: 4. The CDR3 totals 14 residues. CDR1 and CDR2 from the germline V gene are MNHNS and SASEGT.

This clonotype was seen more than once but under ten times. The gene calls are TRBV6-4 and TRBJ2-1; D gene ambiguous. The germline CDR1 and CDR2 sequences are MRHNA and SNTAGT. The ends were cut back, 0 bases at V and 10 bases at J, with 13 bases in the middle. The CDR3 runs to 14 residues. The CDR3 loop reads CASSDSSVLQEQFF. Written as DNA, the CDR3 is TGTGCCAGCAGTGACTCCTCAGTTTTGCAGGAGCAGTTCTTC.

This clonotype was detected many times. V and J are TRBV24-1 and TRBJ1-2; D remains ambiguous. V was shortened by 4 bases and J by 9 bases, with 11 bases between the two germline ends. Per the germline V gene, CDR1 is KGHDR and CDR2 is SFDVKD. The length of the CDR3 is 12 residues. For the CDR3, the DNA is TGTGCCACCAGTGACTACAAGGCCCGCTACACCTTC. Translating gives CATSDYKARYTF.

The rearrangement joins TRBV6-6 to TRBJ1-6; maybe TRBD1 (6 bases). Germline values: CDR1 MNHNY, CDR2 SVGAGI (reference sequence). This CDR3 has 19 residues. The germline V and J ends were trimmed by 6 bases and 8 bases, with 29 bases remaining between them. The CDR3 DNA reads as TGTGCCAGCAGAAACGGACAGTCTTGGTCCCTTGAAGAGGATTCACCCCTCCACTTT. The encoded protein is CASRNGQSWSLEEDSPLHF.

This clonotype was counted a few times. V is TRBV11-2 and J is TRBJ1-3; 10 nucleotides align to TRBD1. The trim removed 6 bases at V and 3 bases at J, leaving 2 bases unmatched. The germline V gene encodes CDR1 SGHAT and CDR2 FQNNGV. This CDR3 spans 14 amino acids. CDR3: CASRDRGHGNTIYF. In DNA form, the CDR3 reads TGTGCCAGCAGAGACAGGGGGCATGGAAACACCATATATTTT.

This clonotype was detected a few times. DNA of the CDR3: TGTGCCAGCAGTTTCCGGGGGAGCTATGGCTACACCTTC. Translation: CASSFRGSYGYTF. The J gene is TRBJ1-2, the V gene TRBV12-3 or TRBV12-4, with D possibly TRBD1 on 5 matching bases. V was shortened by 3 bases and J by 4 bases, with 9 bases between the two germline ends. The CDR3 loop spans 13 amino acids.

This clonotype was recorded at least ten times. The chain links TRBV6-6 to TRBJ2-7; maybe TRBD2 (7 bases). The V gene's germline CDR1 is MNHNY and CDR2 SVGAGI (reference sequence). V gave up 5 bases and J gave up 0 bases, with 14 bases separating them. The CDR3 length is 15 residues. The CDR3 spells CASSPGGPSSYEQYV. The CDR3 bases are TGTGCCAGCAGTCCGGGGGGCCCGAGCTCCTACGAGCAGTACGTC.

This clonotype was observed a few times. The genes are TRBV12-3 or TRBV12-4 and TRBJ2-3; TRBD2 matches 8 bases. CDR3 length: 16 amino acids. Trimming removed 0 bases from V and 5 bases from J; junction bases left unmatched: 7. The DNA for the CDR3 is TGTGCCAGCAGTTTAGCCCCAGCGGGGGTTGTAGATACGCAGTATTTT. Its translation: CASSLAPAGVVDTQYF.

The genes are TRBV24-1 and TRBJ2-3; either TRBD1 or TRBD2 may supply D (5 bases each). This CDR3 contains 18 residues. The germline CDR1 and CDR2 sequences are KGHDR and SFDVKD. The V and J ends lost 1 base and 7 bases respectively, with 23 bases between them. CDR3 residues: CATSDLGGTRNAKHTQYF. DNA of the CDR3: TGTGCCACCAGTGATTTAGGTGGGACCAGGAACGCTAAACATACGCAGTATTTT.

This clonotype was counted ten times or more. V and J are TRBV6-5 and TRBJ1-3; TRBD1 might be the D (5 bases). The V end lost 0 bases, the J end lost 0 bases, and 12 bases lay between the germline ends. The CDR3 has 17 residues. The germline gives CDR1 MNHEY, CDR2 SVGAGI. CDR3 amino acids: CASSYSWGSSSGNTIYF. CDR3 nucleotides: TGTGCCAGCAGTTACTCCTGGGGCTCCAGCTCTGGAAACACCATATATTTT.

The chain joins TRBV5-1 to TRBJ2-6; 7 bases are shared with TRBD1. The V and J ends lost 5 bases and 2 bases, in that order; junction bases with no gene match: 4. The germline V gene encodes CDR1 SGHRS and CDR2 YFSETQ. The CDR3 is 15 amino acids. The CDR3 sequence is CASRTDRAGANVLTF. In nucleotides, the CDR3 is TGCGCCAGCAGGACTGACAGGGCTGGGGCCAACGTCCTGACTTTC.

V gene TRBV10-3 combines with J gene TRBJ1-6; D possibly corresponds to TRBD1 (5 bases). Germline V gene lookup returns CDR1 ENHRY and CDR2 SYGVKD. This CDR3 is built from 13 residues. Trimming removed 6 bases from V and 8 bases from J, with 11 bases in between. As DNA, the CDR3 is TGTGCCATCAGAGGGACGGATGATTCACCCCTCCACTTT. The encoded protein is CAIRGTDDSPLHF.

This clonotype was detected ten times or more. This chain joins TRBV2 and TRBJ2-7; the D gene is possibly TRBD1 (5 bases). Per the germline V gene, CDR1 is SNHLY and CDR2 is FYNNEI. The CDR3 sequence is 11 residues long. Trimming pared 4 bases from V and 4 bases from J, leaving 5 bases between. CDR3 residues: CASSGQYEQYV. The CDR3 DNA reads TGTGCCAGCAGTGGACAGTACGAGCAGTACGTC.

There are many counts of this clonotype. The J gene is TRBJ1-1, the V gene TRBV24-1; D is unresolved. V was clipped by 7 bases and J by 5 bases, with 13 bases between them. The CDR3 is 13 residues long. Germline V gene lookup returns CDR1 KGHDR and CDR2 SFDVKD. CDR3 coding DNA: TGTGCCACCAGCCATAGTGAGGGTACTGAAGCTTTCTTT. It encodes CATSHSEGTEAFF.

This chain joins TRBV29-1 and TRBJ2-7; unclear D gene. The length of the CDR3 is 11 residues. The germline gives CDR1 SQVTM, CDR2 ANQGSEA. Between the trimmed V and J ends, which lost 4 bases and 5 bases, there was a span of 9 bases. In DNA form, the CDR3 reads TGCAGCGTTGTTTTTGGGAACGAGCAGTACGTC. Encoded protein: CSVVFGNEQYV.

This clonotype was picked up a small number of times. V usage is TRBV28 and J usage is TRBJ2-3; 7 bases line up with TRBD1. The germline V gene has CDR1 MDHEN and CDR2 SYDVKM. The length of the CDR3 is 15 residues. Trimming at V came to 6 bases and at J to 4 bases, leaving 10 bases not matched to a gene. The CDR3 region has the DNA TGTGCCAGCAGCCACGTACAGGGGTTGGCAGATACGCAGTATTTT. Amino acids: CASSHVQGLADTQYF.

There are many counts of this clonotype. The chain has TRBV7-6 and TRBJ2-1; D is tentatively TRBD1 or TRBD2 (6 bases each). This CDR3 has 15 residues. V was clipped by 5 bases and J by 0 bases, with 11 bases between them. Germline CDR1 reads SGHVS; CDR2 reads FNYEAQ. The CDR3 nucleotides are TGTGCCAGCAGCCAAAGGGGGGTCTCCTACAATGAGCAGTTCTTC. Protein sequence: CASSQRGVSYNEQFF.

The chain recombines TRBV6-5 with TRBJ2-2; D unresolved. Trimming took off 6 bases at V and 4 bases at J, with 12 bases between the two ends. Germline loops: CDR1 MNHEY, CDR2 SVGAGI. There are 14 residues in the CDR3. The CDR3 bases are TGTGCCAGCAGCTACACCTTTCTCACCGGGGAGCTGTTTTTT. Amino acid sequence: CASSYTFLTGELFF.

V and J are TRBV5-6 and TRBJ2-7; no clear D gene. The CDR3 consists of 14 residues. V lost 0 bases, J lost 1 base, and 8 bases lay in between. From germline, CDR1 is SGHDT and CDR2 YYEEEE. The chain's CDR3 is CASSLAGKSYEQYV. The CDR3, as DNA: TGTGCCAGCAGCTTGGCCGGAAAGTCCTACGAGCAGTACGTC.

This rearrangement joins TRBV7-8 to TRBJ2-5; D possibly corresponds to TRBD1 (7 bases). V lost 5 bases and J 5 bases, leaving 12 bases between the germline ends. In germline, CDR1 is SGHVS, CDR2 FQNEAQ. The CDR3 length is 13 residues. The CDR3 sequence is CASSETGRETQYF. Written as DNA, the CDR3 is TGTGCCAGCAGCGAGACAGGGAGGGAGACCCAGTACTTC.

The V and J genes are TRBV18 and TRBJ2-7; tentatively, D is TRBD1 (6 bases). The V gene lost 4 bases and the J gene lost 3 bases, with 25 bases spanning the gap. The CDR3 runs to 18 residues. CDR1 is KGHSH and CDR2 is LQKENI in the germline V gene. The CDR3 loop reads CASSLSRTGRGGLYEQYV. DNA of the CDR3: TGTGCCAGCTCACTCTCTAGGACCGGACGAGGGGGTCTCTACGAGCAGTACGTC.

At least ten counts were recorded for this clonotype. The rearrangement links TRBV20-1 to TRBJ2-1, with 7 nucleotides matching TRBD2. This CDR3 is built from 15 residues. Trimming removed 6 bases from V and 2 bases from J; junction bases left unmatched: 10. Germline CDR1 reads DFQATT; CDR2 reads SNEGSKA (reference sequence). CDR3 sequence reads: CSAGTSAQAYNEQFF. The DNA of the CDR3 is TGCAGTGCAGGAACTAGCGCCCAAGCCTACAATGAGCAGTTCTTC.